These T cell receptor beta chains were read from a single sample in a study of cytomegalovirus exposure and HLA in healthy donors. TCRdb's table, derived via immunoSEQ multiplex PCR, lists solely in-frame clones and lacks some. The sample has 200,000 or so clones; about 81% are singletons. Sequencing was performed on PBMCs. The source of these receptors is a woman in her thirties or forties in good health and CMV-seronegative. The CDR3 runs from the conserved cysteine through the conserved F or W. D genes are given only for firm matches. The size entry is marked missing in some rows and otherwise reads once, few, many or a size class.

>TRBD1|TRBJ1-2|TRBV27|NA
CASSDLRDRPWGGYTF
TGTGCCAGCAGTGACCTCCGGGACAGGCCATGGGGTGGCTACACCTTC
>NA|TRBJ1-1|TRBV6-1|few
CASSRPGGTEAFF
TGTGCCAGCAGCCGTCCGGGGGGCACTGAAGCTTTCTTT
>TRBD2|TRBJ2-1|TRBV10-1|NA
CASSELAGGFNEQFF
TGCGCCAGCAGTGAACTAGCGGGAGGGTTCAATGAGCAGTTCTTC
>TRBD1|TRBJ2-7|TRBV29-1|NA
CSVRQGAYEQYF
TGCAGCGTTCGTCAGGGGGCCTACGAGCAGTACTTC
>TRBD1|TRBJ1-1|TRBV27|once
CASSWKGTGLNTEAFF
TGTGCCAGCAGTTGGAAGGGGACAGGGTTGAACACTGAAGCTTTCTTT
>TRBD2|TRBJ2-3|TRBV5-1|once
CASSLGLAGVVGDTQYF
TGCGCCAGCAGCCTGGGACTAGCGGGAGTAGTGGGAGATACGCAGTATTTT
>TRBD1|TRBJ2-2|TRBV7-2|NA
CASSLRGRHTGELFF
TGTGCCAGCAGCTTAAGGGGGCGGCACACCGGGGAGCTGTTTTTT
>NA|TRBJ1-4|TRBV28|NA
CASSSTGGKLFF
TGTGCCAGCAGTTCCACCGGGGGAAAACTGTTTTTT
>TRBD1|TRBJ2-5|TRBV6-5|NA
CASSKNRGETQYF
TGTGCCAGCAGTAAAAACAGGGGGGAGACCCAGTACTTC
>TRBD2|TRBJ2-1|TRBV11-2|NA
CASSLTSGSINEQFF
TGTGCCAGCAGCTTAACCAGCGGGAGCATCAATGAGCAGTTCTTC
>TRBD1|TRBJ2-5|TRBV7-9|NA
CASSLGSGGQETQYF
TGTGCCAGCAGCTTAGGGTCAGGGGGACAAGAGACCCAGTACTTC
>NA|TRBJ1-2|TRBV7-3|NA
CASSLLKVRGMSYTF
TGTGCCAGCAGCCTACTTAAGGTGCGGGGGATGAGCTACACCTTC
>TRBD2|TRBJ2-5|TRBV27|NA
CASSLMGGSGKNDQETQYF
TGTGCCAGCAGTTTAATGGGCGGGAGTGGGAAAAACGATCAAGAGACCCAGTACTTC
>NA|TRBJ1-1|TRBV13|NA
CASSSNIRGTEAFF
TGTGCCAGCAGCTCCAACATACGTGGCACTGAAGCTTTCTTT
>NA|TRBJ2-7|TRBV15|NA
CATSGQPGQTTGEQYF
TGTGCCACCAGCGGACAGCCGGGACAAACAACCGGGGAGCAGTACTTC
>TRBD1|TRBJ1-1|TRBV5-1|NA
CASSLTGGAGTEAFF
TGCGCCAGCAGCTTGACAGGGGGCGCAGGCACTGAAGCTTTCTTT
>NA|TRBJ2-5|TRBV20-1|NA
CSAPFGGTQYF
TGCAGTGCCCCCTTCGGGGGGACCCAGTACTTC
>NA|TRBJ1-6|TRBV30|NA
CAWSEQGLSPLHF
TGTGCCTGGAGTGAGCAGGGCCTCTCACCCCTCCACTTT
>NA|TRBJ2-1|TRBV7-3|NA
CASSNLLGGSSYNEQFF
TGTGCCAGCAGCAATCTTCTAGGCGGGTCGTCCTACAATGAGCAGTTCTTC
>NA|TRBJ1-1|TRBV7-9|few
CASSRGQHTEAFF
TGTGCCAGCAGCCGAGGACAGCACACTGAAGCTTTCTTT
>NA|TRBJ2-1|TRBV5-6|few
CASSLAQGFSYNEQFF
TGTGCCAGCAGCTTGGCCCAGGGCTTCTCCTACAATGAGCAGTTCTTC
>NA|TRBJ1-6|TRBV4-1|NA
CASSQDGGARSPLHF
TGCGCCAGCAGCCAAGATGGGGGGGCCCGTTCACCCCTCCACTTT
>TRBD1|TRBJ2-7|TRBV7-9|NA
CASSLAGQSYEQYF
TGTGCCAGCAGCTTAGCGGGACAGTCCTACGAGCAGTACTTC
>TRBD1|TRBJ1-1|TRBV30|few
CAWSRDSMNTEAFF
TGTGCCTGGAGTAGGGACAGCATGAACACTGAAGCTTTCTTT
>TRBD2|TRBJ2-1|TRBV5-6|NA
CASSWIQGPPSGSYNEQFF
TGTGCCAGCAGCTGGATCCAGGGGCCGCCTAGCGGGTCCTACAATGAGCAGTTCTTC